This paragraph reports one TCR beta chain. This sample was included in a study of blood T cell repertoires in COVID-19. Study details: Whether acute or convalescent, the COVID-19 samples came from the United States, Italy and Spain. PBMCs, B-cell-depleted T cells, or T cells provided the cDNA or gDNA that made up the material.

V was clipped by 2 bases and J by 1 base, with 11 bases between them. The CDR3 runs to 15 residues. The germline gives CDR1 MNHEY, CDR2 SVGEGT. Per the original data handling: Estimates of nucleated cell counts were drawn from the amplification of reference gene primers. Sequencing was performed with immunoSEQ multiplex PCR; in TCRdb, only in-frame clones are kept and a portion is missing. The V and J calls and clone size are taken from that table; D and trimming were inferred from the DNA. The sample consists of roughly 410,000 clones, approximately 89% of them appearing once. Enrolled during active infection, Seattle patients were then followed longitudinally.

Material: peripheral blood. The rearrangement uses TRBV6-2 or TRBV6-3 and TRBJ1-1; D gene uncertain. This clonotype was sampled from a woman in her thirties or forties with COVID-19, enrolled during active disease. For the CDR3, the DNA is TGTGCCAGCAGTTACCCCCCTCAGTGGAACACTGAAGCTTTCTTT. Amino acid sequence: CASSYPPQWNTEAFF.